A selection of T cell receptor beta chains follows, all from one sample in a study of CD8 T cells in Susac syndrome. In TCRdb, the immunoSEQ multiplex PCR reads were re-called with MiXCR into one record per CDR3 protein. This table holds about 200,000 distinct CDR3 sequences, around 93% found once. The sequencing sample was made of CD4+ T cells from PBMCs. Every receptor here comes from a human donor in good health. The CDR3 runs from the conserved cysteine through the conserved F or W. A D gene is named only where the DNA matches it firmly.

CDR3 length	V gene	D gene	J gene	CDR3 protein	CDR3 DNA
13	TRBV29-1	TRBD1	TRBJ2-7	CSVGRTGYYEQYF	TGCAGCGTTGGCCGGACAGGATACTACGAGCAGTACTTC
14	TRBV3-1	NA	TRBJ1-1	CASSRAAMNTEAFF	TGTGCCAGCAGCCGGGCAGCCATGAACACTGAAGCTTTCTTT
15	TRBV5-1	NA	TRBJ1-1	CASSLDGRPNTEAFF	TGCGCCAGCAGCTTGGATGGCCGCCCGAACACTGAAGCTTTCTTT
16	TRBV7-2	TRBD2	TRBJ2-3	CASSHDAGVGTDTQYF	TGTGCCAGCAGCCACGATGCGGGGGTTGGCACAGATACGCAGTATTTT
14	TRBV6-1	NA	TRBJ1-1	CASRVSGGNTEAFF	TGTGCCAGCAGGGTATCCGGGGGGAACACTGAAGCTTTCTTT
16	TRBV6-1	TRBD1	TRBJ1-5	CASSTAQGAHNQPQHF	TGTGCCAGCAGTACGGCTCAGGGGGCCCACAATCAGCCCCAGCATTTT
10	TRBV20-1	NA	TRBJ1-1	CSAREGGAFF	TGCAGTGCTAGAGAGGGGGGGGCTTTCTTT
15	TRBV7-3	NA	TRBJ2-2	CASSFMAGGTGELFF	TGTGCCAGCAGCTTTATGGCTGGTGGCACCGGGGAGCTGTTTTTT
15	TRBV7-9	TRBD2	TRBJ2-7	CASSAGLAGLNEQYF	TGTGCCAGCAGCGCTGGACTAGCGGGGCTCAACGAGCAGTACTTC
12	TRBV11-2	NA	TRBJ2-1	CASSPPWLAQFF	TGTGCCAGCAGCCCCCCGTGGCTGGCGCAGTTCTTC
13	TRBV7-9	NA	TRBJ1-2	CASSSGTYYGYTF	TGTGCCAGCAGCTCCGGGACTTACTATGGCTACACCTTC
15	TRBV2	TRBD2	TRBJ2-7	CASNTPSGGSYEQYF	TGTGCCAGCAATACACCTAGCGGAGGGTCCTACGAGCAGTACTTC
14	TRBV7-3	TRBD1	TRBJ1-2	CASSFGDRVYGYTF	TGTGCCAGCAGCTTCGGGGACAGAGTATATGGCTACACCTTC
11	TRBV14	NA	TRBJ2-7	CASSQTHEQYF	TGTGCCAGCAGCCAAACTCACGAGCAGTACTTC
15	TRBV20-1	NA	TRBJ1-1	CSASGVLKRNTEAFF	TGCAGTGCTAGCGGGGTTCTCAAGAGGAACACTGAAGCTTTCTTT
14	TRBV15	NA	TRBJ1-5	CATTRGGRRQPQHF	TGTGCCACCACCAGGGGCGGTCGGCGGCAGCCCCAGCATTTT
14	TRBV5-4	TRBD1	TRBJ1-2	CASRPGGSFYGYTF	TGTGCCAGCCGGCCAGGGGGCTCTTTTTATGGCTACACCTTC
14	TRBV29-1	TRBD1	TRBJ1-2	CSVETTDRAYGYTF	TGCAGCGTTGAGACGACGGACAGGGCCTATGGCTACACCTTC
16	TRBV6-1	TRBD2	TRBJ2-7	CASSRTTTSGSYEQYF	TGTGCCAGCAGTCGAACAACGACTAGCGGATCCTACGAGCAGTACTTC
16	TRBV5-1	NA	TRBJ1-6	CASSLGSQYHNSPLHF	TGCGCCAGCAGCTTGGGAAGTCAGTACCATAATTCACCCCTCCACTTT
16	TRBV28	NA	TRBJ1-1	CASSLSIASPRIEAFF	TGTGCCAGCAGTTTATCCATCGCTTCTCCCCGCATTGAAGCTTTCTTT
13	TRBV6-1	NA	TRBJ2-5	CASRKGLQETQYF	TGTGCCAGCAGGAAGGGACTCCAAGAGACCCAGTACTTC